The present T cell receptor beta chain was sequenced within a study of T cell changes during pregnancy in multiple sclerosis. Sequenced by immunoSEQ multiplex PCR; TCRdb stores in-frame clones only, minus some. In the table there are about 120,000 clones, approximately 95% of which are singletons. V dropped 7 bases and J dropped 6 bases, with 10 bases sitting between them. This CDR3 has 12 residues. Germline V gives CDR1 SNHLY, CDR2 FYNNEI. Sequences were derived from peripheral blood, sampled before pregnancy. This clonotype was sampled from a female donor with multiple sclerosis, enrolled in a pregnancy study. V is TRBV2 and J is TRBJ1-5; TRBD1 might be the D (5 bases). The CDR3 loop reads CASNQGSQPQHF. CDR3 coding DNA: TGTGCCAGCAACCAGGGCAGTCAGCCCCAGCATTTT.